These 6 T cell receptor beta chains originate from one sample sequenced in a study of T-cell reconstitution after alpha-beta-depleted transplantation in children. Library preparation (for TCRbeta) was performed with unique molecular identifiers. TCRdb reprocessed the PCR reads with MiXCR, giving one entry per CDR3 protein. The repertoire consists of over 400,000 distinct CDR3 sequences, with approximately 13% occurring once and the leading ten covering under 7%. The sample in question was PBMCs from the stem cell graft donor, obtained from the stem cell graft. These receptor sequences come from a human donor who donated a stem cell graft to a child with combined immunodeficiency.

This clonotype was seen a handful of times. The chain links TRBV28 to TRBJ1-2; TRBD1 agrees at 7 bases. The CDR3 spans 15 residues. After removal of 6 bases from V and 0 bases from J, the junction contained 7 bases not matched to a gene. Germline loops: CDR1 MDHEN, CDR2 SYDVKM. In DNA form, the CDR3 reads TGTGCCAGCAGCCCTCCCGGACAGGCTAACTATGGCTACACCTTC. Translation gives CASSPPGQANYGYTF.

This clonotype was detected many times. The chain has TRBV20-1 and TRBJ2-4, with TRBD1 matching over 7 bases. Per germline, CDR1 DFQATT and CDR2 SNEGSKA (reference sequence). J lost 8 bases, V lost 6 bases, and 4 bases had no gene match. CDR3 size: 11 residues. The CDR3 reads CSARTGDIQYF. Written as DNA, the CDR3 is TGCAGTGCGCGGACAGGAGACATTCAGTACTTC.

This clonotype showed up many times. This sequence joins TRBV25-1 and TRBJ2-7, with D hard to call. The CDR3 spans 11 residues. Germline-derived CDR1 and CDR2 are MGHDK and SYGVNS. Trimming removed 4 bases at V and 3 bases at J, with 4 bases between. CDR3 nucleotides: TGTGCCAGCAGTGTCTACTACGAGCAGTACTTC. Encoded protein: CASSVYYEQYF.

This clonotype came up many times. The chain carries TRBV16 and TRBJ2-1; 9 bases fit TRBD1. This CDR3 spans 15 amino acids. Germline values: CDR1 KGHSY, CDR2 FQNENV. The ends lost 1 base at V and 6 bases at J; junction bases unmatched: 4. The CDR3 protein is CASSQFTGGFNEQFF. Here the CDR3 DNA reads TGTGCCAGCAGCCAATTTACAGGGGGCTTCAATGAGCAGTTCTTC.

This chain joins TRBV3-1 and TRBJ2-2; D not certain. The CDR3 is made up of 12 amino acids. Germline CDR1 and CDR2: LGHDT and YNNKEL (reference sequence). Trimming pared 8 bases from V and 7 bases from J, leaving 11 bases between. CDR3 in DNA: TGTGCCAGCGCCAAGTCGGGCGGGGAGCTGTTTTTT. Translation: CASAKSGGELFF.

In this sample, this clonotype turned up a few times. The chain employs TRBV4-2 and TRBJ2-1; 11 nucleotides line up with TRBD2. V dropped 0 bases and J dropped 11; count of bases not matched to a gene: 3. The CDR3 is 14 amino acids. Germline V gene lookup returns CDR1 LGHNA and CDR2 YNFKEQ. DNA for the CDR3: TGTGCCAGCAGCCAAGAGGGGACTAGCGGAAAGCAGTTCTTC. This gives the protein CASSQEGTSGKQFF.